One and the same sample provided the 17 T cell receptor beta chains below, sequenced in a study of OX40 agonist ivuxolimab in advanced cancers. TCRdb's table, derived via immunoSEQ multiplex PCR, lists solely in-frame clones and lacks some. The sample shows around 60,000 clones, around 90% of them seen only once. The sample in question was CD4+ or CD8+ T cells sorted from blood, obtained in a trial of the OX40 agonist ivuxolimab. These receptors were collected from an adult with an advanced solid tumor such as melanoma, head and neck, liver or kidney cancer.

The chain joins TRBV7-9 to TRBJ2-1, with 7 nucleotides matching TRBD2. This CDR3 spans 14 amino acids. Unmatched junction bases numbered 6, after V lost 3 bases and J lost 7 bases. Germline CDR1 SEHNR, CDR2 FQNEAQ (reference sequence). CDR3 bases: TGTGCCAGCAGCTTGGGGCGGGGGTCTAATGAGCAGTTCTTC. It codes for CASSLGRGSNEQFF.

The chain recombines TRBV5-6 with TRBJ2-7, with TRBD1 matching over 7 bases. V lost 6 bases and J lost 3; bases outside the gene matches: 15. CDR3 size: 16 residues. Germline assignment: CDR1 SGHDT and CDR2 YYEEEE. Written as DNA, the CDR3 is TGTGCCAGCATACTTTTTACCGGGACAGACAGCTACGAGCAGTACTTC. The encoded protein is CASILFTGTDSYEQYF.

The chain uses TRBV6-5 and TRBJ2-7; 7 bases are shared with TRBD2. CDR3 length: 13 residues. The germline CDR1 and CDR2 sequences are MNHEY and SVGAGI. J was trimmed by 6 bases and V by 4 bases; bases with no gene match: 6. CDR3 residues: CASSSTQRGEQYF. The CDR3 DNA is TGTGCCAGCAGTTCGACTCAGCGGGGCGAGCAGTACTTC.

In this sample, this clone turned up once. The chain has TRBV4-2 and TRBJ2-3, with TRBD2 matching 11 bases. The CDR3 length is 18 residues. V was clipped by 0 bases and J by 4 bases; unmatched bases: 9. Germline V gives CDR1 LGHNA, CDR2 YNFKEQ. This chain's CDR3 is CASSQDSGRAFGADTQYF. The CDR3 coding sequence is TGTGCCAGCAGCCAAGATAGCGGGAGGGCCTTCGGGGCAGATACGCAGTATTTT.

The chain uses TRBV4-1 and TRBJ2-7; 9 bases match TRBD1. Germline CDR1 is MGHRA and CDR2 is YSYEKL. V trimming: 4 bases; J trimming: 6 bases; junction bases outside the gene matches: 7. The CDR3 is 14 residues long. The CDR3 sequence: CASSPGQGTGEQYF. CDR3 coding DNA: TGCGCCAGCAGCCCGGGACAGGGTACGGGCGAGCAGTACTTC.

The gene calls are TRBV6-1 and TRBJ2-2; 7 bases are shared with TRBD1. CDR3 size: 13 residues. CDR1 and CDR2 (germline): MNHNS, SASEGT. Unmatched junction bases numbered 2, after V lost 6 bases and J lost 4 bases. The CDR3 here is CASSYRGTGELFF. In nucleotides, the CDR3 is TGTGCCAGCAGCTACAGGGGCACCGGGGAGCTGTTTTTT.

The CDR3 nucleotides read TGTGCCAGCTCAAGGGGGTCCCACTACGAGCAGTACTTC. Translating it yields CASSRGSHYEQYF. The chain combines TRBV9 with TRBJ2-7; possible D gene TRBD1, 6 bases. The CDR3 is 13 amino acids. Per germline, CDR1 SGDLS and CDR2 YYNGEE. The ends were cut back, 7 bases at V and 3 bases at J, with 14 bases in the middle.

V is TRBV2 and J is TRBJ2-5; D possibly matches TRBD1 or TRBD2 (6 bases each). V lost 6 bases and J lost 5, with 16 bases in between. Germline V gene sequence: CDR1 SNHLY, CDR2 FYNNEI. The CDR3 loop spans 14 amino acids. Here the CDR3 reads CASREGSGEETQYF. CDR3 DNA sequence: TGTGCCAGCAGGGAGGGGTCAGGGGAGGAGACCCAGTACTTC.

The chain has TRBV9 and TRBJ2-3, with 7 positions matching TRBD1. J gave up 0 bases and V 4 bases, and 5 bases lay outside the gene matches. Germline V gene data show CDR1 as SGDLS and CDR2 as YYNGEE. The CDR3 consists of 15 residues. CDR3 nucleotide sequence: TGTGCCAGCAGCTCAGGGACAGCTAGCACAGATACGCAGTATTTT. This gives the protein CASSSGTASTDTQYF.

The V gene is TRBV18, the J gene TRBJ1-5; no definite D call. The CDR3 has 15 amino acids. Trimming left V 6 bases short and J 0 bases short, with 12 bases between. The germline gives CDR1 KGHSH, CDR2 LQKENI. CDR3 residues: CASSPNSDSNQPQHF. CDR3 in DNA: TGTGCCAGCTCCCCTAATAGCGATAGCAATCAGCCCCAGCATTTT.

The CDR3 DNA is TGTGCCAGCAGACCCCCGGGGGGATACAATGAGCAGTTCTTC. Its translation: CASRPPGGYNEQFF. The chain combines TRBV6-5 with TRBJ2-1; 7 bases align to TRBD2. Unmatched junction bases numbered 6, after V lost 6 bases and J lost 4 bases. From germline, CDR1 is MNHEY and CDR2 SVGAGI. This CDR3 spans 14 amino acids.

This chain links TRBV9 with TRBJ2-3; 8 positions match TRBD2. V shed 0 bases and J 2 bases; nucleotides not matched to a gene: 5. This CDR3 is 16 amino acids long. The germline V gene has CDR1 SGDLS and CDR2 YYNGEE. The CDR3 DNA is TGTGCCAGCAGCGTAGGGAGTAGCGGGAACACAGATACGCAGTATTTT. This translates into CASSVGSSGNTDTQYF.

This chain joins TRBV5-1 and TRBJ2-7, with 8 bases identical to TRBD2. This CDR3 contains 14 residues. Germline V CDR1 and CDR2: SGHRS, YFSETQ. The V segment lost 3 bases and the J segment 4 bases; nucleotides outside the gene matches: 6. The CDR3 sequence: CASSSSGSQYEQYF. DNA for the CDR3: TGCGCCAGCAGCTCCAGCGGGAGTCAGTACGAGCAGTACTTC.

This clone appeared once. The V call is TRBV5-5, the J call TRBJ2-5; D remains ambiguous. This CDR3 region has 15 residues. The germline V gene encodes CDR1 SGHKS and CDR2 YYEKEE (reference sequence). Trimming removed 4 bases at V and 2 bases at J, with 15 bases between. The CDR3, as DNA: TGTGCCAGCAGCCCCCTAACAGCACCTCAAGAGACCCAGTACTTC. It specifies CASSPLTAPQETQYF. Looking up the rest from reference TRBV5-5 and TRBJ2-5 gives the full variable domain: DAGVTQSPTHLIKTRGQQVTLRCSPISGHKSVSWYQQVLGQGPQFIFQYYEKEERGRGNFPDRFSARQFPNYSSELNVNALLLGDSALYLCASSPLTAPQETQYFGPGTRLLVL.

DNA for the CDR3: TGCGCCAGCAGTGAGGGCGGATGGAACACTGAAGCTTTCTTT. It translates to CASSEGGWNTEAFF. The chain recombines TRBV10-1 with TRBJ1-1; D ambiguous. Germline V gives CDR1 WNHNN, CDR2 SYGVQD (reference sequence). This CDR3 contains 14 residues. V was cut by 2 bases and J by 1 base, with 8 bases left in between.

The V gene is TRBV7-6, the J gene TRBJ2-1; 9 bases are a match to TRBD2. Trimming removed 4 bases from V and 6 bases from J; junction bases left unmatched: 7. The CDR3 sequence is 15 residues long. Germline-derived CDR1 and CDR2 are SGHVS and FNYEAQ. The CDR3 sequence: CASSSWAGGPNEQFF. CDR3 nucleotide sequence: TGTGCCAGCAGCTCTTGGGCGGGGGGGCCCAATGAGCAGTTCTTC.

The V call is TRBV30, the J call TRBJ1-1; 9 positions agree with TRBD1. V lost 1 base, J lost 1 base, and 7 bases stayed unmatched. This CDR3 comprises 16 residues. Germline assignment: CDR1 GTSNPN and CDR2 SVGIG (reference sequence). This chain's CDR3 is CAWSDLQGAPNTEAFF. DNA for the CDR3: TGTGCCTGGAGTGACCTACAGGGGGCTCCGAACACTGAAGCTTTCTTT.